The TCR beta chain under discussion was sequenced for a study of identical twins. Germline CDR1 SNHLY, CDR2 FYNNEI. CDR3 length: 16 amino acids. Unmatched junction bases numbered 4, after V lost 1 base and J lost 0 bases. Each CDR3 protein is one row after TCRdb ran MiXCR on the 5' RACE reads. The sample has about 690,000 distinct CDR3 sequences, roughly 6% seen once. Input material: naive T cells sorted from blood. The chain links TRBV2 to TRBJ2-3; 7 bases align to TRBD2. The sequence was collected from a man between 18 and 29 years old in good health. CDR3 sequence: CASSEGGGSSTDTQYF. The CDR3 bases are TGTGCCAGCAGTGAAGGGGGAGGGTCTAGCACAGATACGCAGTATTTT.